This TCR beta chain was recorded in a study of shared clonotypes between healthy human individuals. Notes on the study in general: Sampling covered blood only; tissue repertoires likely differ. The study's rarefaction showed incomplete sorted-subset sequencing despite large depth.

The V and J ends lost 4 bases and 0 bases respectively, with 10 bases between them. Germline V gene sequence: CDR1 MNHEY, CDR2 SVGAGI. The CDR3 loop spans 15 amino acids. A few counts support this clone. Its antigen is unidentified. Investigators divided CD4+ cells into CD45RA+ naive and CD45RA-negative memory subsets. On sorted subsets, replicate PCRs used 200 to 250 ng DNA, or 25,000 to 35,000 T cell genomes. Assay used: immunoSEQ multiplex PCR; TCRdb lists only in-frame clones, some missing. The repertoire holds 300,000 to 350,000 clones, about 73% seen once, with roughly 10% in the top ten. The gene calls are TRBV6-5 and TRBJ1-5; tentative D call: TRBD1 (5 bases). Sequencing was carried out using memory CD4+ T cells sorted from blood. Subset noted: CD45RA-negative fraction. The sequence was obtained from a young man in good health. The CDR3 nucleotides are TGTGCCAGCAGTTCCGCAGGGAATAGCAATCAGCCCCAGCATTTT. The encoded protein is CASSSAGNSNQPQHF.